This T cell receptor (beta chain) stems from a study of blood T cell repertoires in COVID-19. The wider study: Nucleic acid was either cDNA or gDNA, and it came from T cells, B-cell-depleted T cells, or PBMCs.

Data came from immunoSEQ multiplex PCR; TCRdb stores just in-frame clones and leaves some out. This table holds over 150,000 clones, about 82% found once. Between the trimmed V and J ends, which lost 6 bases and 1 base, there was a span of 8 bases. The CDR3 runs 13 residues. This receptor was identified in a man aged 50 to 59 with active or convalescent COVID-19. Sequences were obtained from peripheral blood. The chain couples TRBV12-3 or TRBV12-4 to TRBJ2-3; no reliable D call. In DNA form, the CDR3 reads TGTGCCAGCAGCCTAAGTGGCACAGATACGCAGTATTTT. Protein product: CASSLSGTDTQYF.